One sample yielded the 17 T cell receptor beta chains listed below, sequenced in a study of shared clonotypes between healthy human individuals. Sequenced by immunoSEQ multiplex PCR; TCRdb stores in-frame clones only, minus some. The data contain 2,100,000 or so clones, around 95% of them singletons. Sequenced input: naive CD4+ T cells sorted from blood. Subset denoted: CD45RA+ positively selected. The receptors originated from a man in his late teens or twenties in good health.

In this sample, this clone turned up a few times. This same CDR3 is encoded by further DNA sequences in the sample. The chain is built from TRBV5-1 and TRBJ2-5; D gene ambiguous. The CDR3 loop spans 12 amino acids. The V and J ends lost 0 bases and 5 bases respectively, with 5 bases between them. The germline V gene has CDR1 SGHRS and CDR2 YFSETQ. CDR3 sequence: CASSLAGETQYF. The CDR3 region has the DNA TGCGCCAGCAGCTTGGCCGGTGAGACCCAGTACTTC.

The V and J genes are TRBV11-2 and TRBJ1-2; a possible D gene is TRBD1 (6 bases). Germline lookup yields CDR1 SGHAT and CDR2 FQNNGV. V gave up 0 bases and J gave up 7 bases, with 15 bases separating them. This CDR3 is built from 15 residues. The CDR3 loop reads CASSLEGAVIGGYTF. The DNA for the CDR3 is TGTGCCAGCAGCTTAGAGGGGGCAGTGATTGGTGGCTACACCTTC.

This chain links TRBV27 with TRBJ1-5, with 7 bases aligning to TRBD1. The CDR3 covers 15 residues. With 6 bases clipped from V and 5 bases from J, the junction kept 10 bases outside the gene matches. Germline assignment: CDR1 MNHEY and CDR2 SMNVEV (reference sequence). The CDR3 DNA reads TGTGCCAGCAGGGGGGGGACAGTCGGTCATCAGCCCCAGCATTTT. Amino acids: CASRGGTVGHQPQHF.

This chain uses TRBV28 with TRBJ1-2; D ambiguous. With 2 bases removed from V and 7 bases from J, the gap between germline ends came to 5 bases. Per germline, CDR1 MDHEN and CDR2 SYDVKM. The CDR3 length is 11 residues. The CDR3 here is CASSLDFGYTF. In nucleotides, the CDR3 is TGTGCCAGCAGTTTAGACTTTGGCTACACCTTC.

The genes are TRBV6-5 and TRBJ2-5; perhaps TRBD1 as D (6 bases). The length of the CDR3 is 14 residues. The V gene's germline CDR1 is MNHEY and CDR2 SVGAGI. The ends were cut back, 6 bases at V and 0 bases at J, with 11 bases in the middle. CDR3 in amino acids: CASSRDRYQETQYF. CDR3 in DNA: TGTGCCAGCAGCCGTGACAGGTACCAAGAGACCCAGTACTTC.

The V gene is TRBV10-3, the J gene TRBJ2-2; 7 nucleotides align to TRBD1. V lost 2 bases to trimming and J lost 6 bases; unmatched junction nucleotides: 6. The CDR3 totals 15 residues. Per germline, CDR1 ENHRY and CDR2 SYGVKD. CDR3 region: CAISEPQGSAGELFF. For the CDR3, the DNA is TGTGCCATCAGTGAGCCACAGGGGTCGGCCGGGGAGCTGTTTTTT.

The chain has TRBV27 and TRBJ2-7, with TRBD2 as a possible D gene (6 bases). The germline V gene encodes CDR1 MNHEY and CDR2 SMNVEV (reference sequence). The CDR3 loop spans 15 amino acids. Trimming cost V 0 bases and J 2 bases, with 11 bases left between them. CDR3 sequence (DNA): TGTGCCAGCAGTTTATCGGGGGGTCGGACCTACGAGCAGTACTTC. Its translation: CASSLSGGRTYEQYF.

V is TRBV30 and J is TRBJ2-2; D is perhaps TRBD2 (5 bases). This CDR3 is built from 15 residues. Trimming stripped 6 bases from V and 2 bases from J, with 16 bases between. CDR1 GTSNPN and CDR2 SVGIG come from the germline V gene (reference sequence). For the CDR3, the DNA is TGTGCCTGCCGACGAGGAGGCGATAACACCGGGGAGCTGTTTTTT. As protein: CACRRGGDNTGELFF.

The chain is built from TRBV6-5 and TRBJ1-5; 7 bases are shared with TRBD1. This CDR3 is 14 amino acids long. V was pared by 5 bases and J by 3 bases, with 4 bases of the junction left unmatched. CDR1 is MNHEY, CDR2 SVGAGI, per germline. This chain's CDR3 is CASSRDRYNQPQHF. DNA for the CDR3: TGTGCCAGCAGTAGGGACAGATACAATCAGCCCCAGCATTTT.

CDR3 region: CATSRSTGVLPYEQYF. CDR3 DNA: TGTGCCACCAGCAGATCTACAGGGGTACTTCCCTACGAGCAGTACTTC. The gene calls are TRBV15 and TRBJ2-7; 7 bases map to TRBD1. After removal of 2 bases from V and 2 bases from J, the junction contained 9 bases not matched to a gene. The germline V gene has CDR1 LNHNV and CDR2 YYDKDF (reference sequence). The CDR3 contains 16 residues. Full variable domain (remainder filled in from reference TRBV15 and TRBJ2-7): DAMVIQNPRYQVTQFGKPVTLSCSQTLNHNVMYWYQQKSSQAPKLLFHYYDKDFNNEADTPDNFQSRRPNTSFCFLDIRSPGLGDTAMYLCATSRSTGVLPYEQYFGPGTRLTVT.

V is TRBV4-3 and J is TRBJ2-1; possible D gene TRBD2, 6 bases. Trimming shortened V by 0 bases and J by 6 bases, and 12 bases separated the two germline ends. This CDR3 is built from 15 residues. Germline V gene data show CDR1 as LGHNA and CDR2 as YSLEER. The CDR3 DNA is TGCGCCAGCAGCCAAGATCGGGGGATTACCAATGAGCAGTTCTTC. This translates into CASSQDRGITNEQFF.

This clone has only a few counts. The chain joins TRBV2 to TRBJ1-5; 9 positions agree with TRBD1. The CDR3 runs to 15 residues. CDR1 and CDR2 (germline): SNHLY, FYNNEI. V lost 2 bases and J lost 6; bases outside the gene matches: 5. This CDR3 reads CASSERDRASQPQHF. DNA of the CDR3: TGTGCCAGCAGTGAAAGGGACAGGGCGAGTCAGCCCCAGCATTTT.

The chain has TRBV7-3 and TRBJ1-6, with D perhaps matching TRBD1 (5 bases). V lost 1 base, J lost 6 bases, and 13 bases lay in between. The CDR3 runs 16 residues. The germline gives CDR1 SGHTA, CDR2 FQGTGA. CDR3 in amino acids: CASSLMASGGNSPLHF. The CDR3 DNA sequence: TGTGCCAGCAGCTTAATGGCAAGTGGGGGTAATTCACCCCTCCACTTT.

This chain uses TRBV7-9 with TRBJ1-2; tentative D call: TRBD1 (6 bases). V was shortened by 6 bases and J by 9 bases, with 20 bases between the two germline ends. Germline loops: CDR1 SEHNR, CDR2 FQNEAQ (reference sequence). The CDR3 loop spans 14 amino acids. CDR3 sequence (DNA): TGTGCCAGCAGTCCAAGCGGGGCGGGGGCTAGCTACACCTTC. Translating gives CASSPSGAGASYTF.

This clone was seen once. The chain carries TRBV19 and TRBJ1-5, with D tentatively TRBD1 (6 bases). Germline CDR1 is LNHDA and CDR2 is SQIVND (reference sequence). Between the trimmed V and J ends, which lost 4 bases and 0 bases, there was a span of 13 bases. The CDR3 is 16 residues long. The CDR3 bases are TGTGCCAGTAGTACTTCAGGGGCCGCTAGCAATCAGCCCCAGCATTTT. Amino acids: CASSTSGAASNQPQHF. The whole variable domain, filled in from reference TRBV19 and TRBJ1-5, reads DGGITQSPKYLFRKEGQNVTLSCEQNLNHDAMYWYRQDPGQGLRLIYYSQIVNDFQKGDIAEGYSVSREKKESFPLTVTSAQKNPTAFYLCASSTSGAASNQPQHFGDGTRLSIL.

The CDR3 is CASSLGGAGYSPLHF. Written as DNA, the CDR3 is TGTGCCAGCAGTTTAGGGGGGGCCGGGTATTCACCCCTCCACTTT. V gene TRBV27 combines with J gene TRBJ1-6, with a weak D call TRBD1 (6 bases). The CDR3 covers 15 residues. The V gene's germline CDR1 is MNHEY and CDR2 SMNVEV (reference sequence). V was pared by 2 bases and J by 8 bases, with 13 bases between.

This chain uses TRBV28 with TRBJ1-5; 12 bases match TRBD1. The CDR3 length is 15 residues. CDR1 and CDR2 (germline): MDHEN, SYDVKM. V shed 5 bases, J shed 6 bases, and the junction held 5 bases outside the gene matches. The chain's CDR3 is CASSGDRGLSQPQHF. CDR3 in DNA: TGTGCCAGCAGTGGGGACAGGGGGCTATCTCAGCCCCAGCATTTT.